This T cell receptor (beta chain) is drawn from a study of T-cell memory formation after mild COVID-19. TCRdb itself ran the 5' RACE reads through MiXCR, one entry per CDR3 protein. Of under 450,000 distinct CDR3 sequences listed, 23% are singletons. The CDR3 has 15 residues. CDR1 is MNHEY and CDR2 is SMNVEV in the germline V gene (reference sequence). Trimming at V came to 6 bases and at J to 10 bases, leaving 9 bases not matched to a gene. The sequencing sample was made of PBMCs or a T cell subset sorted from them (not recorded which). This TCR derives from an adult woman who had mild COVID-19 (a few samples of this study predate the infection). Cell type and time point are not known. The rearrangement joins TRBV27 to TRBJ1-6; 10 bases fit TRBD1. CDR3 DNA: TGTGCCAGCAGAGAACAGACAGGGGGCTTATCACCCCTCCACTTT. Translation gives CASREQTGGLSPLHF.